This T cell receptor (beta chain) was observed in a study of T cell responses to AZD1222 COVID-19 vaccine. The study's findings and limits: Repertoire sampling was restricted to post-peak T cell response timepoints. Across the whole spike, CD4 TCRs peaked at regions 160-218 and 743-854. Seropositive at baseline were only six AZD1222 recipients.

This clone was detected only once. What it recognizes is unknown. Clones were read by immunoSEQ multiplex PCR, and TCRdb kept only the in-frame ones, dropping some. The sample carries about 120,000 clones, 89% recorded once. The specimen comprised peripheral blood, sampled on day 0 of AZD1222 vaccination. The TCR was taken from an adult in good health.

The CDR3 bases are TGTGCCTTGACCCCCGCAGGGGGCTCCTACGAGCAGTACTTC. Translated: CALTPAGGSYEQYF. The V call is TRBV30, the J call TRBJ2-7; TRBD1 agrees at 7 bases. V was pared by 7 bases and J by 0 bases, with 9 bases of the junction left unmatched. The CDR3 is made up of 14 amino acids. The germline V gene has CDR1 GTSNPN and CDR2 SVGIG (reference sequence).